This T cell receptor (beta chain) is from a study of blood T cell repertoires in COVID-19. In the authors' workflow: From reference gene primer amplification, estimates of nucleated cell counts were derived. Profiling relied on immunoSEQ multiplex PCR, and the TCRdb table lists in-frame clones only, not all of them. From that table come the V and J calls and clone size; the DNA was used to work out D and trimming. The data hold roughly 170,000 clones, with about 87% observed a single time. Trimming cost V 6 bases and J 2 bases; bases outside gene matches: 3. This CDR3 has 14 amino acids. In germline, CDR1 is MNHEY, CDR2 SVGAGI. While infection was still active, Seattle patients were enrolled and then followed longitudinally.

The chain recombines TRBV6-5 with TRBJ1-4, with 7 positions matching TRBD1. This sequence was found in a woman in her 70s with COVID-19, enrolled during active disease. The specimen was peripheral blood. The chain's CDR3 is CASSPGGTNEKLFF. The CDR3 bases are TGTGCCAGCAGCCCAGGGGGGACTAATGAAAAACTGTTTTTT.